The 2 T cell receptor beta chains below were found in one sample sequenced in a study of CD8 T cells in Susac syndrome. The RNA input was about 0.5 to 1 ug, and it was reverse transcribed with random hexamers. TCRdb analysed the immunoSEQ multiplex PCR reads with MiXCR anew, one entry per CDR3 protein. This repertoire shows 120,000 to 150,000 distinct CDR3 sequences, approximately 96% found once; its top ten account for 0.065% to 0.095%. The sequenced material came from CD4+ T cells from PBMCs. Receptors were obtained from a human donor with Susac syndrome.

V gene TRBV5-1 combines with J gene TRBJ2-1; D remains unclear. Germline CDR1 SGHRS, CDR2 YFSETQ. The CDR3 covers 14 residues. V was pared by 4 bases and J by 9 bases, with 17 bases between. CDR3 nucleotides: TGCGCCAGCAGCCAAGTAGTGGGGATTGGTGAGCAGTTCTTC. Translating it yields CASSQVVGIGEQFF.

This chain connects TRBV21-1 to TRBJ2-7; the D call in the table, TRBD1, was not verified against the DNA. TRBV21-1 is a pseudogene locus. There are 15 residues in the CDR3. The CDR3 loop reads CASSKEGEMQYEQYF. The CDR3 DNA reads as TGTGCCAGCAGCAAAGAGGGGGAGATGCAATACGAGCAGTACTTC.